This T cell receptor (beta chain) was obtained from a study of cytomegalovirus exposure and HLA in healthy donors (TCRdb year 2017). About the full investigation: In an earlier analysis of 587 of the donors, under 300 Gb of sequence data and 120 million or so unique TCR beta sequences from roughly 200 million T cells were reported. Approximately 330 gigabases of sequencing data and roughly 81 million unique TCR sequences made up an early release that covered several hundred HLA-typed donors. The genetic ancestry cluster associated with self-reported Caucasian donors included about four fifths of the approximately 400 genotyped donors. The study aimed to test whether cataloging public T cell receptors could reveal signatures of past pathogen exposure. The study profiled the T cell repertoires of about 640 subjects by immunosequencing and related them to cytomegalovirus serostatus. A separate validation cohort of about 110 different subjects was used in addition to the approximately 670-subject first cohort. To predict cytomegalovirus infection status, the study combined high-throughput TCR immunosequencing, statistical association of individual TCRs with disease status, and machine learning. A later analysis re-analyzed previously published TCR beta repertoires from about 600 donors and added high-resolution HLA genotyping to study TCR occurrence patterns. In the later analysis, no new phenotypic data were used to find candidate immune exposures; instead, reliance was placed on TCR beta sequences and their occurrence across donors. To decide whether each TCR beta V gene segment behaved as functional or pseudogenic, an earlier analysis of some 600 of the donors relied on high-throughput TCR beta sequencing. Donor age, sex, ethnicity and CMV serostatus were collected together with the repertoire data. In a later genetic analysis, genome-wide SNP genotypes for about 65% of the roughly 700 donors were used, and that subset was treated as a discovery cohort. Every discovery cohort repertoire had been produced on one sequencing platform. Class I and class II HLA loci were covered by the typing at four-digit resolution. Typing coverage varied by locus: about 629-640 donors for A, B, C, DRB1 and DQB1; 500 to 550 for DQA1; 600 to 610 for DPA1; 450 to 480 for DPB1. About five DR-DQ haplotypes were treated as single units for association and clustering because of strong linkage in the cohort. Among 398 genotyped donors of the cohort, an average of approximately 240,000 unique TCR beta nucleotide sequences was sequenced per donor, of which about 18% were non-productive. The investigation overall reported the following: In a later analysis, the rate of TCR association differed among HLA loci, with DRB1 alleles having the most associated TCRs and HLA-C alleles having the fewest. According to a later analysis, most CMV-associated TCR beta chains appeared to be HLA-restricted, and the HLA associations seemed to be driven largely by CMV exposure. Because the 87-base-pair reads could not distinguish some IMGT-functional V segments, including TRBV6-2 and TRBV6-3, those segments were excluded. Correlated functional status among segregating V segments might be attributable to linkage disequilibrium, but an unknown experimental factor could not be ruled out. Broadly in line with IMGT annotations, most TCR beta V segments showed up in productive rearrangements about 87% or about 30% of the time in an earlier analysis of around 550 of the donors. The presence/absence analyses assumed that sequencing depth was roughly uniform across donors, and that assumption may not be true. A total of some 180 TCR beta chains were listed by the study as associated with cytomegalovirus. Because counts were too low, about 15 rarely observed V segments, including chromosome 9 orphons, were left out of the earlier analysis of some 640 of the donors. A later genetic analysis reported fewer N-insertions in productive TCRs among donors in an Asian-associated ancestry cluster than the roughly 690-donor mean. A later genetic analysis associated a missense DCLRE1C variant with V-gene and J-gene trimming of TCR beta chains, and an independent cohort replicated the association. Cytomegalovirus status was reported to be diagnosed by the classifier with high specificity and sensitivity in both the original and validation cohorts. For the cohort, immune exposure information was limited to CMV serostatus. A later analysis reported that several top co-occurrence clusters appeared linked to parvovirus B19, influenza, CMV and Epstein-Barr virus. A further reported finding was that TCR beta sequences accurately predicted the HLA-A and HLA-B alleles for most subjects in the first cohort. In a later analysis, HLA-associated TCR beta chains were found to be more clonally expanded and to have lower generation probabilities than equally common non-associated chains. In vitro tests confirmed that a few of the cytomegalovirus-associated TCR beta chains recognize cytomegalovirus antigens. A group of highly shared sequence variants was considered likely to be a technical artifact of the sequencing pipeline. It was suggested by the authors that the approach could potentially be generalized to other disease states and immunological phenotypes. HLA typing was unavailable for some donors at each locus, so association tests used only the typed subset. A later analysis associated 16,951 TCR beta sequences with specific HLA alleles at a false discovery rate of 0.05. Across donors, most TCR sequences were observed very rarely, whereas some public TCRs were present in many individuals. The cohort was sequenced for TCR beta chains only, and without alpha or paired-chain data the features that could be detected were limited. When HLA alleles, especially DR and DQ, strongly co-occurred, TCR associations were difficult to assign to individual alleles.

The receptor library was made with the immunoSEQ multiplex PCR assay. For the multiplex PCR, a mixture combining 60 forward primers for TCR Vbeta segments and 13 reverse primers for TCR Jbeta segments was used. The CDR3 region of rearranged TCR beta genes was amplified from genomic DNA by a multiplex PCR assay. On the Illumina HiSeq System, the amplified TCR beta libraries were sequenced as 87-base-pair reads. The paper's processing steps were these. A later analysis tallied around 80 million unique TCR beta chains across the 600 to 700 repertoires, and approximately 12 million of those chains were shared by two or more donors. To remove PCR and sequencing errors, raw reads were error-corrected and collapsed into unique sequences using a nearest-neighbor algorithm that merged closely related sequences. CDR3 sequences were aligned to IMGT reference sequences to assign V, D and J gene segments. For a sequence to be retained, at least a six-nucleotide match to both a V gene segment and a J gene segment was required. Rearrangements were classified as productive when the CDR3 lacked stop codons and remained in frame with V and J, and all other rearrangements were classified as non-productive. CDR3 was defined according to IMGT convention as the region running from the second conserved V-encoded cysteine to the conserved J-encoded phenylalanine. In an earlier analysis of around 570 of the donors, sequences lacking an unambiguous match to a single V gene segment were excluded. An earlier analysis of fewer than 750 of the donors called V segments functional above 56.7% productive rearrangements and segregating when the between-donor standard deviation exceeded 5%. A statistical classification framework was developed to diagnose cytomegalovirus status using the catalog of TCR beta chain sequences. In a later analysis, TCR nucleotide sequences were compared against IMGT/GENE-DB human TR gene sequences so that V and J genes could be assigned. The TCRdist pipeline was used in a later analysis to assign CDR3 sequences and most-parsimonious VDJ recombination scenarios. In a later analysis, each TCR beta chain was defined by its CDR3 amino acid sequence together with its V-gene family, and reads without a unique V-gene family were excluded. A later analysis removed 500 to 600 highly shared, low-generation-probability nucleotide sequences to deal with suspected cross-contamination and a sequencing artifact. In a later analysis, a clonal expansion index for each public chain was calculated from normalized within-repertoire ranks of inferred template counts. In a later analysis, generation probabilities were computed using a VDJ recombination model fitted to out-of-frame rearrangements, and the results were checked against IGoR. In a later analysis, hypergeometric tests were used to score TCR-TCR, TCR-HLA and TCR-CMV co-occurrence, with a repertoire-size bias correction applied to TCR pairs. False discovery rates were estimated in a later analysis by permuting HLA or CMV assignments 20 times. In a later analysis, co-occurring TCRs were grouped with DBSCAN, and TCRdist sequence similarity was added when clustering was performed within HLA-allele-positive subsets. For co-occurrence clustering, repertoires with fewer than 30,000 or more than 120,000 public chains were excluded, along with five or six repertoires with anomalous nucleotide sharing. As stored in TCRdb, this immuneACCESS dataset retains in-frame rearrangements with V and J assigned. A fraction of the clones does not appear; measured against another copy, unresolved V genes explain less than half of the discrepancy, and the remainder lacks a known reason. D and trimming were read from the DNA, whereas the V and J calls and clone size are those reported in that table. Present in this sample are roughly 120,000 clones, 77% of which were seen just once. 13% of the sample belongs to the ten largest clones.

As for this clone: The antigen this receptor binds is unknown. No much larger clonotype is one base removed from it; base qualities were not supplied.

In total, around 600 healthy bone marrow donors made up the cohort. At the time of sampling, all cohort members were nominally healthy, though unrecorded immune exposures were likely present. The donor tested CMV seropositive and was one of the 289 seropositive cohort members. Every donor gave a peripheral blood sample, and the peripheral blood mononuclear cells from that sample were used for TCR beta sequencing. Genomic DNA was extracted from the blood cell samples with the Qiagen DNeasy Blood Extraction Kit. As encoded in the germline V gene (reference sequence), CDR1 is GTSNPN while CDR2 is SVGIG. The trim is 2 bases for V and 4 bases for J, with a gap of 18 bases between the germline ends. Including the terminal cysteine and phenylalanine, the CDR3 comprises 16 residues. Only the CDR3 part of the read is kept: 48 bases, read in frame from the first base.

This receptor chain uses TRBV30 and TRBJ1-5, with no reliable assignment of the D segment. The sample was PBMCs. The origin of this receptor is a woman aged 40 to 49 in good health and CMV-seropositive. The nucleotide sequence is TGTGCCTGGAGTCCCCTCGGAGGGCGGAGAAATCAGCCCCAGCATTTT. This yields the protein CAWSPLGGRRNQPQHF.